This T cell receptor beta chain was sequenced during a study of blood T cell repertoires in COVID-19. Turning to the study itself: The United States, Italy and Spain were the sources of the acute and convalescent COVID-19 samples.

The assay was immunoSEQ multiplex PCR, and TCRdb's table has in-frame clones only and misses some. The data show a few hundred thousand clones, around 87% seen once. Germline CDR1 MDHEN, CDR2 SYDVKM. V lost 6 bases, J lost 0 bases, and 1 base stayed unmatched. The CDR3 spans 14 residues. The chain uses TRBV28 and TRBJ1-4; 7 nucleotides align to TRBD1. Sequences were obtained from peripheral blood. The sequence came from a woman between 45 and 65 years old with acute or convalescent COVID-19. The DNA of the CDR3 is TGTGCCAGCAGCACAGGGGCAACTAATGAAAAACTGTTTTTT. Protein product: CASSTGATNEKLFF.